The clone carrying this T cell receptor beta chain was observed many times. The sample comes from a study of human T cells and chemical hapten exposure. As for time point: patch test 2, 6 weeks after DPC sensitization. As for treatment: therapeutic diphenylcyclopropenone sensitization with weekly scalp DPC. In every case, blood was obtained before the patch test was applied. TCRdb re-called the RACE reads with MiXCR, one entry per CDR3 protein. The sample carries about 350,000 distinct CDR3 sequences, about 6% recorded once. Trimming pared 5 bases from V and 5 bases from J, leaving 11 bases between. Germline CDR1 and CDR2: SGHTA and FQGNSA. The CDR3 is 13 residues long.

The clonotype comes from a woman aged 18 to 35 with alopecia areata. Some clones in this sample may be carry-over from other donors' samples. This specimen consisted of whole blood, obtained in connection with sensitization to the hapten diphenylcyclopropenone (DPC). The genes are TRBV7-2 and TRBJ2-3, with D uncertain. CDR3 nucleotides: TGTGCCAGCAGCATCAATCATTTAGATACGCAGTATTTT. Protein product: CASSINHLDTQYF.